What follows are 15 T cell receptor beta chains derived from one specimen sequenced in a study of beta chain features in type 1 diabetes. The isolated RNA, all of it, was reverse transcribed, so expressed TCRB transcripts were what got sequenced. Clones were sequenced by immunoSEQ multiplex PCR, and TCRdb holds only the in-frame ones, with some missing. The repertoire holds 680,000 or so clones, with less than 20% as singletons. Input material: naive CD4+ T cells from blood. Receptor source: a man aged 18 to 35 in good health.

The chain uses TRBV18 and TRBJ1-1, with TRBD1 matching over 8 bases. Germline V gene lookup returns CDR1 KGHSH and CDR2 LQKENI. The CDR3 covers 15 residues. The V gene end was trimmed by 4 bases and the J gene end by 4 bases; junction bases not matched to a gene: 8. CDR3 bases: TGTGCCAGCTCACTCTCAGGGGGCTCGGTCACTGAAGCTTTCTTT. It yields the protein CASSLSGGSVTEAFF.

The chain carries TRBV7-9 and TRBJ1-4; possibly TRBD1 for D (5 bases). V was clipped by 5 bases and J by 7 bases, with 17 bases between them. The CDR3 has 15 residues. Germline CDR1 and CDR2: SEHNR and FQNEAQ (reference sequence). Here the CDR3 reads CASSAAGKGSEKLFF. The CDR3 coding sequence is TGTGCCAGCAGCGCTGCCGGCAAGGGGAGTGAAAAACTGTTTTTT.

Only a few counts were recorded for this clone. This chain links TRBV19 with TRBJ1-4; no clear D. Looked up from germline, CDR1 is LNHDA and CDR2 is SQIVND (reference sequence). V was pared by 5 bases and J by 4 bases, with 5 bases between. The length of the CDR3 is 12 residues. CDR3 coding DNA: TGTGCCAGTAGTCTCCTTAATGAAAAACTGTTTTTT. Protein: CASSLLNEKLFF.

As to this clone: Other DNA variants within this sample encode the same CDR3. The J gene is TRBJ1-5, the V gene TRBV7-2; no clear D. CDR1 and CDR2 (germline): SGHTA, FQGNSA. The ends were cut back, 1 base at V and 0 bases at J, with 4 bases in the middle. CDR3 size: 14 residues. The CDR3 protein is CASSLDGSNQPQHF. The CDR3 DNA reads TGTGCCAGCAGCTTAGACGGTAGCAATCAGCCCCAGCATTTT.

This clone was recorded a few times. V gene TRBV18 combines with J gene TRBJ1-5, with unresolved D. In germline, CDR1 is KGHSH, CDR2 LQKENI. This CDR3 spans 15 amino acids. With 1 base removed from V and 4 bases from J, the gap between germline ends came to 11 bases. The CDR3 is CASSPRSGRNQPQHF. Here the CDR3 DNA reads TGTGCCAGCTCACCACGTTCCGGTAGGAATCAGCCCCAGCATTTT.

This clone was picked up a small number of times. V usage is TRBV28 and J usage is TRBJ1-2, with D tentatively TRBD1 (5 bases). Trimming stripped 8 bases from V and 13 bases from J, with 11 bases between. The CDR3 runs to 9 residues. CDR1 is MDHEN and CDR2 is SYDVKM in the germline V gene. This CDR3 is CASGRGTTF. The CDR3 nucleotides read TGTGCCAGCGGACGTGGGACCACCTTC.

V is TRBV7-2 and J is TRBJ2-3, with 12 nucleotides matching TRBD2. Germline V CDR1 and CDR2: SGHTA, FQGNSA. The CDR3 is 16 amino acids. V shed 4 bases, J shed 6 bases, and the junction held 8 bases outside the gene matches. The CDR3 DNA follows: TGTGCCAGCAGCTCACGGACTAGCGGGATAGGGGATACGCAGTATTTT. The encoded protein is CASSSRTSGIGDTQYF.

This chain uses TRBV14 with TRBJ1-2, with D hard to call. The CDR3 runs 13 residues. The ends were cut back, 3 bases at V and 4 bases at J, with 9 bases in the middle. Germline CDR1 is SGHDN and CDR2 is FVKESK. CDR3 sequence reads: CASSQGSPYGYTF. DNA of the CDR3: TGTGCCAGCAGCCAGGGTTCTCCCTATGGCTACACCTTC. Filled out from reference TRBV14 and TRBJ1-2, the complete variable domain reads EAGVTQFPSHSVIEKGQTVTLRCDPISGHDNLYWYRRVMGKEIKFLLHFVKESKQDESGMPNNRFLAERTGGTYSTLKVQPAELEDSGVYFCASSQGSPYGYTFGSGTRLTVV.

The chain combines TRBV4-3 with TRBJ2-1; a weak D match, TRBD1 (5 bases). This CDR3 comprises 14 residues. The ends were cut back, 1 base at V and 8 bases at J, with 12 bases in the middle. The V gene's germline CDR1 is LGHNA and CDR2 YSLEER. The CDR3 loop is CASSQGGREDEQFF. DNA for the CDR3: TGCGCCAGCAGCCAAGGGGGCAGGGAAGATGAGCAGTTCTTC.

This chain joins TRBV20-1 and TRBJ1-1; D not certain. Germline CDR1 reads DFQATT; CDR2 reads SNEGSKA (reference sequence). The CDR3 length is 11 residues. Trimming pared 3 bases from V and 5 bases from J, leaving 7 bases between. CDR3 nucleotides: TGCAGTGCTAGCGACGGGACTGAAGCTTTCTTT. It yields the protein CSASDGTEAFF.

The rearrangement joins TRBV7-8 to TRBJ1-2; no firm D call. V lost 1 base to trimming and J lost 4 bases, with 10 bases between them. The germline CDR1 and CDR2 sequences are SGHVS and FQNEAQ. CDR3 length equals 14 residues. For the CDR3, the DNA is TGTGCCAGCAGCTTAGGGGCGGATGGCTATGGCTACACCTTC. Its protein product is CASSLGADGYGYTF.

The V and J genes are TRBV7-2 and TRBJ1-2; 7 bases are shared with TRBD1. The CDR3 extends over 15 amino acids. Trimming took 1 base from V and 5 from J; bases not matched to a gene: 7. Germline CDR1 is SGHTA and CDR2 is FQGNSA. The CDR3: CASSLGQGVRYGYTF. Written as DNA, the CDR3 is TGTGCCAGCAGCTTAGGACAGGGTGTAAGGTATGGCTACACCTTC.

This clone has more than one count but fewer than ten. The chain recombines TRBV5-4 with TRBJ2-3; either TRBD1 or TRBD2 may fit D (6 bases each). The CDR3 loop spans 15 amino acids. The V gene lost 4 bases and the J gene lost 5 bases, with 17 bases spanning the gap. CDR1 and CDR2 (germline): SGHNT, YYREEE (reference sequence). CDR3 in amino acids: CASSVGGRAVDTQYF. The DNA of the CDR3 is TGTGCCAGCAGCGTGGGGGGCAGGGCGGTAGATACGCAGTATTTT.

A word on this clone: Other DNA sequences within the sample encode an identical CDR3. The chain combines TRBV6-6 with TRBJ1-1; a possible D gene is TRBD1 (5 bases). Trimming stripped 5 bases from V and 0 bases from J, with 7 bases between. The CDR3 is 13 amino acids. Germline lookup yields CDR1 MNHNY and CDR2 SVGAGI (reference sequence). CDR3 region: CASSRQLNTEAFF. CDR3 DNA sequence: TGTGCCAGCAGTCGACAGCTGAACACTGAAGCTTTCTTT.

This clone was observed a handful of times. This chain uses TRBV21-1 with TRBJ2-1; the D call of TRBD1 is as the table states it, not checked on the DNA. TRBV21-1 is a pseudogene segment. CDR3 length: 16 residues. As DNA, the CDR3 is TGTGCCAGCAGCAAACCGGGACATCACTCCTACAATGAGCAGTTCTTC. Amino acids: CASSKPGHHSYNEQFF.